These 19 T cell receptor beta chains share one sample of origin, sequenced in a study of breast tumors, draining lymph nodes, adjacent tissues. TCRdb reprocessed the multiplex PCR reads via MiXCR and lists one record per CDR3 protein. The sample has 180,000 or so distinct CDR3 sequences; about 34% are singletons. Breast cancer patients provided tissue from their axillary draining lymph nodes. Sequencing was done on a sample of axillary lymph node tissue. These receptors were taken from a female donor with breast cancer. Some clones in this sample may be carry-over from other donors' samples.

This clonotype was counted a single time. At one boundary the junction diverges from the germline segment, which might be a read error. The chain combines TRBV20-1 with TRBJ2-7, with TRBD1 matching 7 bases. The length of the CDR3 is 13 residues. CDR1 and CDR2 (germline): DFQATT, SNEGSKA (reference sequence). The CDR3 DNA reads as TGCAGTGCCGAACTAGGGGGCTCCTACGCGCAGTACTTC. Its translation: CSAELGGSYAQYF.

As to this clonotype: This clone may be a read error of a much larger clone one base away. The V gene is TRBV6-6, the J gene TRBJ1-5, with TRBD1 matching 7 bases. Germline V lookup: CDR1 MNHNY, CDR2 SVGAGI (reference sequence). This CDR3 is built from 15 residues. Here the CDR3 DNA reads TGTGCCAGCAGTTACACCTACAGGGGAACGCAGCCCCGGCATTTT. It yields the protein CASSYTYRGTQPRHF.

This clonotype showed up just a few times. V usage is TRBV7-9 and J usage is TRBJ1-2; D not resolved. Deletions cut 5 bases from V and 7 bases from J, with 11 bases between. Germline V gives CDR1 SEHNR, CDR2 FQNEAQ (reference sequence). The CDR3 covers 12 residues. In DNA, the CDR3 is TGTGCCAGCAGCCCCCTTCAAGGTGGCTACACCTTC. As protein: CASSPLQGGYTF.

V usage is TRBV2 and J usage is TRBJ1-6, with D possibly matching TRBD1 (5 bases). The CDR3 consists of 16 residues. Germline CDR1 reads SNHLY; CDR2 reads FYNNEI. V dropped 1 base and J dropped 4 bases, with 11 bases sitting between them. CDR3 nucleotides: TGTGCCAGCAGTGAAGGGGCAGGGCCGTATAATTCACCCCTCCACTTT. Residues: CASSEGAGPYNSPLHF.

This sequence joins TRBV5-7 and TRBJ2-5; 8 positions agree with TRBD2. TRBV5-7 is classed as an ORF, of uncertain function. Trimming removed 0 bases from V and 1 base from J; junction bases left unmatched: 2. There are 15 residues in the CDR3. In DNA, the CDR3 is TGTGCCAGCAGCTTGGTCGGGAGGGCCCAAGAGACCCAGTACTTC. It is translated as CASSLVGRAQETQYF.

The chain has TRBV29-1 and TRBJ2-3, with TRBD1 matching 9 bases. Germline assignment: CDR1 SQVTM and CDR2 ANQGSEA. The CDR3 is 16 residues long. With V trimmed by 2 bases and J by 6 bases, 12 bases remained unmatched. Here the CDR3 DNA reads TGCAGCGTTGAAACTCCCCGGGACAGGGACGCCGATACGCAGTATTTT. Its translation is CSVETPRDRDADTQYF.

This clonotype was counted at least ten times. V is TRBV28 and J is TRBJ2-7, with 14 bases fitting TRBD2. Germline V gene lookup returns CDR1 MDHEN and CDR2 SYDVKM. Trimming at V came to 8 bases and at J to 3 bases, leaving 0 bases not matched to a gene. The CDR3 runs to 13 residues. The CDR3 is CASGTSGGYEQYF. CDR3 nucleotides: TGTGCCAGCGGGACTAGCGGGGGCTACGAGCAGTACTTC.

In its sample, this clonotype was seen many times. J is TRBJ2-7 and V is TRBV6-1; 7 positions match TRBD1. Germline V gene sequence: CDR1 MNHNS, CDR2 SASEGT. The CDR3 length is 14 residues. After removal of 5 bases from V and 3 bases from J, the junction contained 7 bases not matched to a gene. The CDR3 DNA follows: TGTGCCAGCAGTATCCGGGACAGCCTCTACGAGCAGTACTTC. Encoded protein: CASSIRDSLYEQYF.

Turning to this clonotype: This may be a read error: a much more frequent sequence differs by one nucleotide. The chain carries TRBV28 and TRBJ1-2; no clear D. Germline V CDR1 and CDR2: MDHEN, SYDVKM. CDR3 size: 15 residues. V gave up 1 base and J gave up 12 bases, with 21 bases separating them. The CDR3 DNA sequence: TGTGCCAGCAGTTTATCCGGTACTAGTAACTATAGCCACACCTTC. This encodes CASSLSGTSNYSHTF.

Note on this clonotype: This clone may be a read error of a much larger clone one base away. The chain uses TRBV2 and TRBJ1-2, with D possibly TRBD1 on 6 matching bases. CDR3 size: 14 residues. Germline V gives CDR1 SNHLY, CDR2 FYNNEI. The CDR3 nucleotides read TGTGCCAGCAAAGAACAGGGCTTCGGCTATGGCCACACCTTC. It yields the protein CASKEQGFGYGHTF.

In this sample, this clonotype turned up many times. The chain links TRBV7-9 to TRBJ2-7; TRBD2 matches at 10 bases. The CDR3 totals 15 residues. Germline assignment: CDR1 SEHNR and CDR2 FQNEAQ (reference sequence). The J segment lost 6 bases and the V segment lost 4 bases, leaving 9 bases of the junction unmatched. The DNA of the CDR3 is TGTGCCAGCAGCTCCGAGGGGCTAGCGGGAGTCGAGCAGTACTTC. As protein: CASSSEGLAGVEQYF.

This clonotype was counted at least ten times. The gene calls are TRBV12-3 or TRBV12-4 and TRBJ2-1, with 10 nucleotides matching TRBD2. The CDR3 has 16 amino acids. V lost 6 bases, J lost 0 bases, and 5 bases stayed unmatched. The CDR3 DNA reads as TGTGCCAGCAGCTCCCTAGCGGGAGACTCCTACAATGAGCAGTTCTTC. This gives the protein CASSSLAGDSYNEQFF.

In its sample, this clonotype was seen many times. The CDR3 here is CSARGGAVSSYNEQFF. The CDR3 DNA reads TGCAGTGCTAGAGGAGGAGCGGTTAGCTCCTACAATGAGCAGTTCTTC. The chain links TRBV20-1 to TRBJ2-1; possible D gene TRBD2, 5 bases. CDR3 length: 16 residues. V was pared by 1 base and J by 0 bases, with 13 bases between. CDR1 is DFQATT, CDR2 SNEGSKA, per germline (reference sequence).

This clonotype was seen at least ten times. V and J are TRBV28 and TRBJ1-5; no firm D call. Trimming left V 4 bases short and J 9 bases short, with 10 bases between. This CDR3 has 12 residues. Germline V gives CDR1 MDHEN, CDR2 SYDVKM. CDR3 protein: CASSSGSRPQHF. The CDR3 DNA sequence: TGTGCCAGCAGTTCCGGTTCACGGCCCCAGCATTTT.

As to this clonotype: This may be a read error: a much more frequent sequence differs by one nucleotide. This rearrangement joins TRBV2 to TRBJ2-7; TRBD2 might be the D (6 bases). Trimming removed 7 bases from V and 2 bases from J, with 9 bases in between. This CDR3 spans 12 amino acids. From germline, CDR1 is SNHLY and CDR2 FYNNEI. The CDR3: CASIGLTYEQYF. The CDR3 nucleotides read TGTGCCAGCATAGGACTAACCTACGAGCAGTACTTC.

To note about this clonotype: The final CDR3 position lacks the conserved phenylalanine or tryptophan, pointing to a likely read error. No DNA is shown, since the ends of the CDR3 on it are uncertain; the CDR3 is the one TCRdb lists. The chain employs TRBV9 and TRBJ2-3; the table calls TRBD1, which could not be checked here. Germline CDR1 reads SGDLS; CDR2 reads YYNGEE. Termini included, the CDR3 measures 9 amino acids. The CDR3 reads CASSPTRTG.

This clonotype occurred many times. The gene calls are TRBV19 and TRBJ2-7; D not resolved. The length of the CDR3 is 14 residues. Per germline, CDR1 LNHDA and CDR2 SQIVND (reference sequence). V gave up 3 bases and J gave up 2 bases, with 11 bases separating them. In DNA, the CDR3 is TGTGCCAGTAGTATCGGTATCCAAGCCTACGAGCAGTACTTC. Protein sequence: CASSIGIQAYEQYF.

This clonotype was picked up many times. The CDR3 region has the DNA TGTGCCAGCAGCTTAGGGGAAACCTACGAGCAGTACTTC. Encoded protein: CASSLGETYEQYF. The chain combines TRBV7-6 with TRBJ2-7; D is unresolved. In germline, CDR1 is SGHVS, CDR2 FNYEAQ. V shed 1 base and J shed 2 bases, with 6 bases lying between them. This CDR3 has 13 amino acids.

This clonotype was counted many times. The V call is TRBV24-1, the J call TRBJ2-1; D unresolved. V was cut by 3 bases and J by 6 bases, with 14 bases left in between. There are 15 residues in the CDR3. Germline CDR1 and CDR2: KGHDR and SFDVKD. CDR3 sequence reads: CATSDLEAWGNEQFF. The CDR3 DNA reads TGTGCCACCAGTGATCTCGAGGCGTGGGGCAATGAGCAGTTCTTC.